This T cell receptor (beta chain) was recorded in a study of radiotherapy plus CTLA-4 blockade in lung cancer. Study context: Disease control was seen in about 30% of patients, objective responses in around 17%.

Assay used: immunoSEQ multiplex PCR; TCRdb lists only in-frame clones, some missing. The sample lists fewer than 65,000 clones; 84% were seen once. The sequence came from a human donor with non-small cell lung cancer whose response to radiotherapy plus ipilimumab could not be evaluated. Sequenced material: peripheral blood, taken from a patient treated with radiotherapy plus ipilimumab.

CDR3 coding DNA: TGTGCCAGTAGTATTCAACATTCTGGGGCCAACGTCCTGACTTTC. This encodes CASSIQHSGANVLTF. The chain joins TRBV19 to TRBJ2-6; D is unclear. The CDR3 extends over 15 amino acids. Germline values: CDR1 LNHDA, CDR2 SQIVND (reference sequence). V lost 3 bases, J lost 1 base, and 7 bases lay in between.